Listed below are T cell receptor beta chains from one sample, sequenced in a study of immune cell composition in non-small cell lung cancer. Using immunoSEQ multiplex PCR, the repertoire was profiled, and TCRdb retains in-frame clones only, with some absent. The repertoire holds 14,000 or so clones, with about 84% as singletons. The source material was lung tumor tissue. The source is a human donor with non-small cell lung cancer. The CDR3 runs from the conserved cysteine through the conserved F or W. The D gene is left open where the match is weak. Expanded clones get a size class; other rows say once, few or many, or leave the size out.

V: TRBV6-1; size: -; J: TRBJ2-5; D: TRBD2; CDR3: CASRLSGSPETQYF; DNA: TGTGCCAGCAGACTTAGCGGGAGTCCGGAGACCCAGTACTTC
V: TRBV28; size: -; J: TRBJ2-7; D: TRBD1; CDR3: CASSRGTGVPYEQYF; DNA: TGTGCCAGCAGTCGCGGGACAGGGGTCCCCTACGAGCAGTACTTC
V: TRBV19; size: -; J: TRBJ2-1; D: TRBD2; CDR3: CASSGLWTSELYNEQFF; DNA: TGTGCCAGTAGTGGACTCTGGACTAGCGAGCTCTACAATGAGCAGTTCTTC
V: TRBV7-9; size: -; J: TRBJ1-4; D: -; CDR3: CASSPDRTNEKLFF; DNA: TGTGCCAGCAGCCCTGACAGAACTAATGAAAAACTGTTTTTT
V: TRBV19; size: -; J: TRBJ2-4; D: -; CDR3: CASSSPGDRNIQYF; DNA: TGTGCCAGTAGTTCCCCTGGGGATAGAAACATTCAGTACTTC
V: TRBV7-2; size: few; J: TRBJ2-5; D: TRBD1; CDR3: CASSNSGQVETQYF; DNA: TGTGCCAGCAGCAACTCTGGACAGGTCGAGACCCAGTACTTC
V: TRBV15; size: -; J: TRBJ2-1; D: -; CDR3: CATSRARGSYNEQFF; DNA: TGTGCCACCAGCAGGGCCAGGGGCTCCTACAATGAGCAGTTCTTC
V: TRBV5-1; size: -; J: TRBJ2-7; D: TRBD2; CDR3: CASSLWASGSYEQYF; DNA: TGCGCCAGCAGCTTGTGGGCTAGCGGGAGTTACGAGCAGTACTTC
V: TRBV28; size: -; J: TRBJ2-7; D: -; CDR3: CASSSHGGAYEQYF; DNA: TGTGCCAGCAGCTCACACGGAGGGGCCTACGAGCAGTACTTC
V: TRBV9; size: once; J: TRBJ2-5; D: -; CDR3: CASSPAPIEIAETQYF; DNA: TGTGCCAGCAGCCCCGCCCCCATAGAGATAGCAGAGACCCAGTACTTC
V: TRBV19; size: -; J: TRBJ2-1; D: -; CDR3: CASSSHGGEYNEQFF; DNA: TGTGCCAGTAGTAGCCATGGGGGAGAGTACAATGAGCAGTTCTTC
V: TRBV7-2; size: -; J: TRBJ2-1; D: TRBD2; CDR3: CASSLSGSGYEQFF; DNA: TGTGCCAGCAGCCTTAGCGGGAGTGGGTATGAGCAGTTCTTC
V: TRBV19; size: -; J: TRBJ2-1; D: TRBD2; CDR3: CASSMILAGSYNEQFF; DNA: TGTGCCAGTAGTATGATCCTAGCGGGCTCCTACAATGAGCAGTTCTTC
V: TRBV11-2; size: -; J: TRBJ2-1; D: -; CDR3: CASSLDWGRGAYNEQFF; DNA: TGTGCCAGCAGCTTAGATTGGGGCAGGGGTGCTTACAATGAGCAGTTCTTC
V: TRBV9; size: -; J: TRBJ2-1; D: -; CDR3: CASSVGGSTYNEQFF; DNA: TGTGCCAGCAGCGTAGGAGGTAGCACCTACAATGAGCAGTTCTTC
V: TRBV27; size: -; J: TRBJ2-7; D: -; CDR3: CASSLGDGQPSYEQYF; DNA: TGTGCCAGCAGTCTAGGGGACGGGCAACCCTCCTACGAGCAGTACTTC
V: TRBV9; size: few; J: TRBJ1-2; D: -; CDR3: CASSLRGGYTF; DNA: TGTGCCAGCAGCCTTCGAGGCGGCTACACCTTC
V: TRBV6-1; size: -; J: TRBJ2-3; D: TRBD2; CDR3: CATRLAGVGDTQYF; DNA: TGTGCCACTCGACTAGCGGGAGTGGGAGATACGCAGTATTTT
V: TRBV6-5; size: -; J: TRBJ2-5; D: -; CDR3: CASSYFAGLAGETQYF; DNA: TGTGCCAGCAGTTATTTTGCAGGGCTAGCAGGAGAGACCCAGTACTTC
V: TRBV18; size: -; J: TRBJ2-2; D: TRBD1; CDR3: CASSPRDRGFTGELFF; DNA: TGTGCCAGCTCACCGAGGGACAGGGGCTTTACCGGGGAGCTGTTTTTT
V: TRBV28; size: -; J: TRBJ2-1; D: TRBD2; CDR3: CASSLGLAGFNEQFF; DNA: TGTGCCAGCAGTTTAGGGCTAGCGGGCTTCAATGAGCAGTTCTTC
V: TRBV11-1; size: -; J: TRBJ2-1; D: -; CDR3: CASSPRLGYNEQFF; DNA: TGTGCCAGCAGCCCCCGACTGGGATACAATGAGCAGTTCTTC